Presented here are 28 T cell receptor beta chains from one specimen sequenced in a study of blood T cells in healthy people across ages. A sample-barcoded 5' primer and a J-beta primer mix were used in a second PCR of about 7 to 12 cycles. One entry per CDR3 protein, called by TCRdb with MiXCR from the 5' RACE reads. The sample has 600,000 to 1,000,000 distinct CDR3 sequences, roughly 50% seen once. Material: blood. These receptors were obtained from a man aged 25-40 years in good health.

There are a few counts of this clonotype. J is TRBJ2-7 and V is TRBV7-9, with no clear D. Trimming removed 1 base at V and 9 bases at J, with 13 bases between. Germline V gene data show CDR1 as SEHNR and CDR2 as FQNEAQ (reference sequence). The CDR3 has 13 residues. The CDR3 nucleotides read TGTGCCAGCAGCTTAGAGTTCTTGACGGTGCAGTACTTC. It encodes CASSLEFLTVQYF.

This chain joins TRBV5-1 and TRBJ2-1, with a possible D match to TRBD2 (6 bases). Looked up from germline, CDR1 is SGHRS and CDR2 is YFSETQ. This CDR3 contains 12 residues. V was cut by 4 bases and J by 10 bases, with 12 bases left in between. The CDR3 loop reads CASSPPSVEQFF. CDR3 coding DNA: TGCGCCAGCAGCCCCCCTAGCGTAGAGCAGTTCTTC.

DNA of the CDR3: TGTGCCAGCAGCGTCTCGGTCGGGAGCGAGCAGTACTTC. Translated, it gives CASSVSVGSEQYF. V gene TRBV9 combines with J gene TRBJ2-7; TRBD2 is a possible D gene (6 bases). V was clipped by 2 bases and J by 6 bases, with 12 bases between them. The CDR3 runs 13 residues. The germline CDR1 and CDR2 sequences are SGDLS and YYNGEE.

The chain joins TRBV7-6 to TRBJ1-1, with D maybe TRBD1 (6 bases). Germline V CDR1 and CDR2: SGHVS, FNYEAQ. The CDR3 is 14 amino acids. V was trimmed by 1 base and J by 5 bases, leaving 11 bases between them. The CDR3 bases are TGTGCCAGCAGCTTAGATACAGGGAGGACTGAAGCTTTCTTT. Protein: CASSLDTGRTEAFF.

The chain has TRBV28 and TRBJ2-3, with TRBD2 identical over 11 bases. This CDR3 is 13 amino acids long. The germline V gene encodes CDR1 MDHEN and CDR2 SYDVKM. CDR3 in amino acids: CVSSGRVTDTQYF. The DNA of the CDR3 is TGTGTCAGTAGCGGGAGGGTCACAGATACGCAGTATTTT.

This clonotype was detected a few times. V gene TRBV29-1 combines with J gene TRBJ2-1; D is perhaps TRBD2 (5 bases). This CDR3 is 13 amino acids long. From germline, CDR1 is SQVTM and CDR2 ANQGSEA. CDR3 sequence reads: CSVGGLSYNEQFF. The CDR3 DNA is TGCAGTGTAGGAGGATTGTCCTACAATGAGCAGTTCTTC.

This clonotype occurred a few times. This chain joins TRBV11-2 and TRBJ2-5; D is uncertain. The CDR3 is made up of 12 amino acids. V shed 3 bases and J shed 5 bases, with 7 bases lying between them. Per the germline V gene, CDR1 is SGHAT and CDR2 is FQNNGV. The CDR3 loop is CASSLRWETQYF. Written as DNA, the CDR3 is TGTGCCAGCAGCTTGAGGTGGGAGACCCAGTACTTC.

Only a few counts were recorded for this clonotype. The chain combines TRBV28 with TRBJ2-7, with TRBD1 as a possible D gene (6 bases). CDR1 is MDHEN and CDR2 is SYDVKM in the germline V gene. The V end was cut by 7 bases, the J end by 6 bases, with 10 bases between. The CDR3 extends over 11 amino acids. The CDR3, as DNA: TGTGCCAGCAACAGGGATGGCGAGCAGTACTTC. It specifies CASNRDGEQYF. Combining the CDR3 with reference TRBV28 and TRBJ2-7 gives the whole variable domain DVKVTQSSRYLVKRTGEKVFLECVQDMDHENMFWYRQDPGLGLRLIYFSYDVKMKEKGDIPEGYSVSREKKERFSLILESASTNQTSMYLCASNRDGEQYFGPGTRLTVT.

The table lists this clonotype with a few counts. This CDR3 is CASSLEQGAPTYEQYF. CDR3 bases: TGTGCCAGCAGCTTAGAACAGGGGGCGCCGACCTACGAGCAGTACTTC. The V gene is TRBV7-2, the J gene TRBJ2-7; 9 nucleotides line up with TRBD1. This CDR3 has 16 residues. The V gene's germline CDR1 is SGHTA and CDR2 FQGNSA. Germline trimming cut 1 base from V and 2 bases from J; bases unmatched to any gene: 6.

CDR3 nucleotides: TGTGCCAGCAGCACTCTGGACAGGGAGGTTGCAGATACGCAGTATTTT. This translates into CASSTLDREVADTQYF. The J gene is TRBJ2-3, the V gene TRBV13, with 8 bases lining up with TRBD1. Germline V gives CDR1 PRHDT, CDR2 FYEKMQ (reference sequence). V lost 5 bases, J lost 4 bases, and 11 bases stayed unmatched. The CDR3 has 16 amino acids. The full variable domain, completed using reference TRBV13 and TRBJ2-3, is AAGVIQSPRHLIKEKRETATLKCYPIPRHDTVYWYQQGPGQDPQFLISFYEKMQSDKGSIPDRFSAQQFSDYHSELNMSSLELGDSALYFCASSTLDREVADTQYFGPGTRLTVL.

This clonotype was seen only a few times. This rearrangement joins TRBV7-9 to TRBJ1-1; TRBD1 might be the D (6 bases). The length of the CDR3 is 14 residues. V was pared by 5 bases and J by 4 bases, with 14 bases between. Per the germline V gene, CDR1 is SEHNR and CDR2 is FQNEAQ (reference sequence). The CDR3 protein is CASSPQGGGTEAFF. In nucleotides, the CDR3 is TGTGCCAGCAGCCCCCAAGGGGGGGGCACTGAAGCTTTCTTT.

The chain is built from TRBV20-1 and TRBJ1-4, with D unclear. CDR1 DFQATT and CDR2 SNEGSKA come from the germline V gene (reference sequence). Deletions cut 1 base from V and 6 bases from J, with 12 bases between. This CDR3 is 14 amino acids long. The chain's CDR3 is CSARASGLDEKLFF. CDR3 nucleotide sequence: TGCAGTGCTAGAGCCTCAGGATTGGATGAAAAACTGTTTTTT.

CDR3 loop: CASSSRSGDTQYF. The CDR3 DNA reads TGTGCCAGCAGCTCCCGGTCGGGGGATACGCAGTATTTT. The V and J genes are TRBV7-2 and TRBJ2-3; D may be TRBD2 (5 bases). V was pared by 4 bases and J by 6 bases, with 11 bases between. CDR1 and CDR2 from the germline V gene are SGHTA and FQGNSA. CDR3 length: 13 amino acids.

The sample holds one count of this clonotype. The chain is built from TRBV2 and TRBJ2-5, with 8 bases aligning to TRBD2. Germline CDR1 reads SNHLY; CDR2 reads FYNNEI. CDR3 length: 15 residues. V shed 6 bases, J shed 5 bases, and the junction held 11 bases outside the gene matches. In nucleotides, the CDR3 is TGTGCCAGCAGCGAACGCGGGACTAGTGTGGAGACCCAGTACTTC. Encoded protein: CASSERGTSVETQYF.

This clonotype was seen a handful of times. This sequence joins TRBV6-1 and TRBJ1-2; 9 bases fit TRBD1. In germline, CDR1 is MNHNS, CDR2 SASEGT. CDR3 length equals 17 residues. V lost 6 bases to trimming and J lost 0 bases; unmatched junction nucleotides: 11. In DNA, the CDR3 is TGTGCCAGCAGGCCGACCGGGACAGGGAAGTCTAACTATGGCTACACCTTC. Amino acid sequence: CASRPTGTGKSNYGYTF.

V is TRBV4-1 and J is TRBJ1-6; 8 positions match TRBD1. The CDR3 contains 16 residues. CDR1 is MGHRA and CDR2 is YSYEKL in the germline V gene. The V segment lost 4 bases and the J segment 8 bases; nucleotides outside the gene matches: 10. The CDR3 protein is CASSRSTGDRYSPLHF. CDR3 DNA: TGCGCCAGCAGCCGTTCGACAGGGGATCGGTATTCACCCCTCCACTTT.

This clonotype came up a few times. In DNA, the CDR3 is TGTGCCAGCAGTTACCATAGCGGGAGGCCCCACAATGAGCAGTTCTTC. This sequence encodes CASSYHSGRPHNEQFF. This chain links TRBV6-2 or TRBV6-3 with TRBJ2-1; 10 nucleotides line up with TRBD2. This CDR3 region has 16 residues. V gave up 2 bases and J gave up 5 bases; unmatched junction bases: 6. Germline lookup yields CDR1 MNHEY and CDR2 SVGEGT.

The chain links TRBV4-3 to TRBJ1-2, with a tentative D call TRBD1 (6 bases). The CDR3 length is 15 residues. Germline values: CDR1 LGHNA, CDR2 YSLEER. V lost 0 bases, J lost 3 bases, and 11 bases lay in between. For the CDR3, the DNA is TGCGCCAGCAGCCAAGATATGGGACAAGACTATGGCTACACCTTC. This sequence encodes CASSQDMGQDYGYTF.

This clonotype was recorded at least ten times. This rearrangement joins TRBV4-3 to TRBJ2-3; D is unclear. Germline loops: CDR1 LGHNA, CDR2 YSLEER. This CDR3 contains 17 residues. Trimming cost V 2 bases and J 2 bases, with 17 bases left between them. CDR3 coding DNA: TGCGCCAGCAGCCAATCAACGTTCCACCACCACACAGATACGCAGTATTTT. It is translated as CASSQSTFHHHTDTQYF.

The CDR3 is CASSVNKAEQPQHF. DNA for the CDR3: TGTGCCAGCAGTGTGAATAAGGCGGAACAGCCCCAGCATTTT. V and J are TRBV2 and TRBJ1-5; the D is unclear. In germline, CDR1 is SNHLY, CDR2 FYNNEI. Trimming cost V 4 bases and J 7 bases, with 14 bases left between them. This CDR3 contains 14 residues.

The chain is built from TRBV4-2 and TRBJ2-1, with 7 bases matching TRBD2. J gave up 7 bases and V 4 bases, and 10 bases lay outside the gene matches. The CDR3 contains 15 residues. CDR1 and CDR2 from the germline V gene are LGHNA and YNFKEQ. The DNA of the CDR3 is TGTGCCAGCAGCCGCGGACTAGAGCGGGGTAATGAGCAGTTCTTC. It specifies CASSRGLERGNEQFF.

The J gene is TRBJ2-7, the V gene TRBV20-1, with D tentatively TRBD2 (6 bases). The CDR3 sequence is 15 residues long. Germline CDR1 DFQATT, CDR2 SNEGSKA (reference sequence). V lost 3 bases and J lost 5, with 20 bases in between. DNA for the CDR3: TGCAGTGCTAGTTTTAGACGGGGGACCTCTGACGAGCAGTACTTC. It encodes CSASFRRGTSDEQYF.

Of note for this clonotype: One end of the junction does not line up with germline, which may come from a read error. J is TRBJ2-1 and V is TRBV13; D gene unclear. From germline, CDR1 is PRHDT and CDR2 FYEKMQ (reference sequence). The CDR3 totals 15 residues. The CDR3 here is CAGRGPLDGPNEQFF. The CDR3 DNA reads TGTGCCGGCAGAGGACCCCTGGACGGCCCGAATGAGCAGTTCTTC.

This rearrangement joins TRBV6-1 to TRBJ1-5; 7 nucleotides agree with TRBD1. The CDR3 is 14 residues long. V shed 6 bases, J shed 4 bases, and the junction held 6 bases outside the gene matches. Germline CDR1 MNHNS, CDR2 SASEGT. The CDR3 nucleotides are TGTGCCAGCAGGGCGAACAGGGGAAATCAGCCCCAGCATTTT. Protein product: CASRANRGNQPQHF.

This chain links TRBV5-1 with TRBJ2-5; 8 bases map to TRBD1. CDR3 length: 14 residues. V was clipped by 0 bases and J by 5 bases; unmatched bases: 3. CDR1 and CDR2 (germline): SGHRS, YFSETQ. CDR3 sequence reads: CASSLAGGWETQYF. The CDR3, as DNA: TGCGCCAGCAGCTTGGCAGGGGGCTGGGAGACCCAGTACTTC.

This chain connects TRBV20-1 to TRBJ2-3; 11 nucleotides line up with TRBD2. V dropped 5 bases and J dropped 2; count of bases not matched to a gene: 15. In germline, CDR1 is DFQATT, CDR2 SNEGSKA (reference sequence). The CDR3 has 18 amino acids. CDR3 amino acids: CSAYRLAGTGPLTDTQYF. The CDR3 DNA follows: TGCAGTGCTTACCGACTAGCGGGGACTGGCCCACTCACAGATACGCAGTATTTT.

The table lists this clonotype with a few counts. The chain's CDR3 is CASSPLRDIPKLYEQYF. The CDR3 nucleotides read TGTGCCAGCAGCCCTCTCAGGGACATCCCGAAACTGTACGAGCAGTACTTC. The chain joins TRBV7-9 to TRBJ2-7; possibly TRBD1 for D (6 bases). Trimming took 5 bases from V and 4 from J, leaving 24 bases between them. The germline gives CDR1 SEHNR, CDR2 FQNEAQ (reference sequence). This CDR3 region has 17 residues. The whole variable domain, remainder taken from reference TRBV7-9 and TRBJ2-7, is DTGVSQNPRHKITKRGQNVTFRCDPISEHNRLYWYRQTLGQGPEFLTYFQNEAQLEKSRLLSDRFSAERPKGSFSTLEIQRTEQGDSAMYLCASSPLRDIPKLYEQYFGPGTRLTVT.

The V and J genes are TRBV20-1 and TRBJ1-1; D is possibly TRBD1 (5 bases). CDR3 length: 12 amino acids. Germline V gene data show CDR1 as DFQATT and CDR2 as SNEGSKA (reference sequence). CDR3 sequence: CSAQGGDTEAFF. DNA for the CDR3: TGCAGCGCGCAGGGTGGGGACACTGAAGCTTTCTTT.